The subject of this entry is one T cell receptor (beta chain). The record originates from a study of blood T cell repertoires in COVID-19. The wider study: Samples of COVID-19 (acute and convalescent) were obtained from the United States, Italy and Spain. T cells, B-cell-depleted T cells, or PBMCs provided the cDNA or gDNA that served as material.

In the original analysis: Cell counts per sample came from amplifying reference gene primers. Some clones are missing from TCRdb's copy, which holds only in-frame ones; the method was immunoSEQ multiplex PCR. V and J calls and clone size are given by that table; D and trimming were obtained from the DNA. The sample gives 100,000 to 150,000 clones, approximately 90% of which show up once; approximately 1.5% is in the top ten. Looked up from germline, CDR1 is WNHNN and CDR2 is SYGVQD (reference sequence). There are 19 residues in the CDR3. Trimming shortened V by 3 bases and J by 2 bases, and 24 bases separated the two germline ends.

The sequence came from a human donor in a cohort sampled during active COVID-19. This chain joins TRBV10-1 and TRBJ2-3; perhaps TRBD2 as D (6 bases). The sample comprised peripheral blood. CDR3 DNA: TGCGCCAGCAGTGATGGAATCGGGGGATCCCCTTCCTACACAGATACGCAGTATTTT. Its translation: CASSDGIGGSPSYTDTQYF.